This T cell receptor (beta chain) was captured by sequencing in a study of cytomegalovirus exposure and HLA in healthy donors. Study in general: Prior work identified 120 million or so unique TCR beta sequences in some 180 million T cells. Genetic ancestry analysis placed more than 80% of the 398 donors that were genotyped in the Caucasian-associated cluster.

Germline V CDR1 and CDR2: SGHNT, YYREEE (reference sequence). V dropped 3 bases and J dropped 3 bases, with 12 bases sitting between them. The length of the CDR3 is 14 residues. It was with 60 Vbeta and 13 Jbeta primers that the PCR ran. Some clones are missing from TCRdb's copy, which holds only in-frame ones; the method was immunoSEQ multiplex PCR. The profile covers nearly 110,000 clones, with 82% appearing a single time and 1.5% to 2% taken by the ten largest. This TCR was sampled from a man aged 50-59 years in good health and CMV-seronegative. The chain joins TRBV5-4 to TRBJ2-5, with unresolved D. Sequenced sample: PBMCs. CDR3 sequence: CASSYAGSKETQYF. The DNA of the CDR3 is TGTGCCAGCAGCTATGCCGGGTCCAAAGAGACCCAGTACTTC.